What follows are 10 T cell receptor beta chains derived from one specimen sequenced in a study of cytomegalovirus exposure and HLA in healthy donors. Primers: 60 Vbeta forward and 13 Jbeta reverse. Profiled with immunoSEQ multiplex PCR; TCRdb holds only in-frame clones, not every one. The table lists under 150,000 clones, over 70% of them singletons, with 7.5% to 9.5% in the top ten. The sequenced sample was PBMCs. The source is a woman between 45 and 65 years old in good health and CMV-seropositive.

The J gene is TRBJ1-2, the V gene TRBV15; D call uncertain. The CDR3 runs 14 residues. Per germline, CDR1 LNHNV and CDR2 YYDKDF (reference sequence). V lost 5 bases and J lost 4, with 14 bases in between. The CDR3 region has the DNA TGTGCCACCAGCGGCAGTGGAGGGAGCTATGGCTACACCTTC. Protein sequence: CATSGSGGSYGYTF.

The CDR3 is CASSLMGGEQPQHF. CDR3 nucleotides: TGTGCCAGCAGCTTGATGGGGGGGGAGCAGCCCCAGCATTTT. This chain links TRBV5-6 with TRBJ1-5, with D possibly matching TRBD1 (5 bases). There are 14 residues in the CDR3. Trimming removed 1 base at V and 7 bases at J, with 12 bases between. Germline V gene lookup returns CDR1 SGHDT and CDR2 YYEEEE.

The J gene is TRBJ2-5, the V gene TRBV7-6, with unresolved D. V lost 5 bases and J lost 0, with 13 bases in between. This CDR3 is 15 amino acids long. From germline, CDR1 is SGHVS and CDR2 FNYEAQ. The CDR3 is CASSEFFGYQETQYF. The CDR3 DNA follows: TGTGCCAGCAGCGAGTTTTTTGGTTACCAAGAGACCCAGTACTTC. Variable domain in full (rest from reference TRBV7-6 and TRBJ2-5): GAGVSQSPRYKVTKRGQDVALRCDPISGHVSLYWYRQALGQGPEFLTYFNYEAQQDKSGLPNDRFSAERPEGSISTLTIQRTEQRDSAMYRCASSEFFGYQETQYFGPGTRLLVL.

The chain recombines TRBV11-3 with TRBJ1-2, with TRBD1 identical over 9 bases. CDR1 SGHNT and CDR2 YENEEA come from the germline V gene. V lost 4 bases, J lost 8 bases, and 5 bases stayed unmatched. The length of the CDR3 is 13 residues. The CDR3 protein is CASSSSDRGGYTF. The CDR3 nucleotides read TGTGCCAGCAGCTCCTCGGACAGGGGCGGCTACACCTTC.

This chain links TRBV11-3 with TRBJ1-2; 10 positions agree with TRBD1. J was trimmed by 2 bases and V by 5 bases; bases with no gene match: 2. CDR3 length: 14 amino acids. Per the germline V gene, CDR1 is SGHNT and CDR2 is YENEEA. The CDR3 spells CASSPGQGNYGYTF. In DNA, the CDR3 is TGTGCCAGCAGCCCGGGACAGGGGAACTATGGCTACACCTTC.

The chain recombines TRBV7-9 with TRBJ2-6; D perhaps matches TRBD1 (5 bases). The CDR3 is made up of 15 amino acids. CDR1 is SEHNR, CDR2 FQNEAQ, per germline (reference sequence). V lost 3 bases to trimming and J lost 4 bases, with 10 bases between them. The CDR3, as DNA: TGTGCCAGCAGCTTTTTGGGGCTAGGGGCCAACGTCCTGACTTTC. It specifies CASSFLGLGANVLTF. The full variable domain, in which reference TRBV7-9 and TRBJ2-6 provide the parts outside the CDR3, is DTGVSQNPRHKITKRGQNVTFRCDPISEHNRLYWYRQTLGQGPEFLTYFQNEAQLEKSRLLSDRFSAERPKGSFSTLEIQRTEQGDSAMYLCASSFLGLGANVLTFGAGSRLTVL.

This rearrangement joins TRBV7-8 to TRBJ1-1; 7 nucleotides match TRBD1. The CDR3 runs 14 residues. In germline, CDR1 is SGHVS, CDR2 FQNEAQ. J was trimmed by 4 bases and V by 1 base; bases with no gene match: 3. CDR3 nucleotides: TGTGCCAGCAGCTTAGAGGGGGCGCGCACTGAAGCTTTCTTT. Translating gives CASSLEGARTEAFF.

The V gene is TRBV6-1, the J gene TRBJ2-7; 7 bases are shared with TRBD2. The CDR3 is made up of 16 amino acids. Germline CDR1 MNHNS, CDR2 SASEGT. The trim removed 6 bases at V and 9 bases at J, leaving 20 bases unmatched. This chain's CDR3 is CASREPRGAGNRVQYF. CDR3 sequence (DNA): TGTGCCAGCAGGGAACCCCGCGGAGCGGGAAATAGAGTGCAGTACTTC.

The chain uses TRBV5-1 and TRBJ1-2; a possible D gene is TRBD1 (6 bases). The CDR3 length is 13 residues. The germline V gene has CDR1 SGHRS and CDR2 YFSETQ. V lost 4 bases, J lost 8 bases, and 15 bases lay in between. For the CDR3, the DNA is TGCGCCAGCAGCCCTTACAGGGTTGGAGGCTACACCTTC. Encoded protein: CASSPYRVGGYTF. Full variable domain (remainder filled in from reference TRBV5-1 and TRBJ1-2): KAGVTQTPRYLIKTRGQQVTLSCSPISGHRSVSWYQQTPGQGLQFLFEYFSETQRNKGNFPGRFSGRQFSNSRSEMNVSTLELGDSALYLCASSPYRVGGYTFGSGTRLTVV.

In this sample, this clone turned up once. This rearrangement joins TRBV13 to TRBJ2-7; weak D call: TRBD2 (6 bases). The V gene's germline CDR1 is PRHDT and CDR2 FYEKMQ (reference sequence). Trimming stripped 1 base from V and 6 bases from J, with 19 bases between. CDR3 length: 16 residues. The CDR3 loop reads CASSLVSVRGFGEQYF. The CDR3 region has the DNA TGTGCCAGCAGCTTAGTATCTGTTCGGGGGTTCGGCGAGCAGTACTTC.